Below, 8 T cell receptor beta chains from the same sample are listed, as sequenced in a study of blood T cell repertoires in COVID-19. Sequencing was performed with immunoSEQ multiplex PCR; in TCRdb, only in-frame clones are kept and a portion is missing. Of roughly 250,000 clones in the sample, 87% were seen once. The sequencing sample was made of peripheral blood. The receptor set was obtained from a man aged 60 to 75 who had recovered from COVID-19.

The chain has TRBV5-8 and TRBJ1-3; D may be TRBD1 (6 bases). Germline V gene lookup returns CDR1 SGHTS and CDR2 YDEGEE. Trimming shortened V by 0 bases and J by 4 bases, and 14 bases separated the two germline ends. The CDR3 consists of 16 residues. CDR3 protein: CASSLVAGGFGNTIYF. CDR3 in DNA: TGTGCCAGCAGCTTGGTAGCGGGGGGCTTCGGAAACACCATATATTTT.

V is TRBV5-3 and J is TRBJ1-2, with D unclear. TRBV5-3 is assigned to the ORF class and has an uncertain function. This CDR3 is 14 amino acids long. The V gene lost 0 bases and the J gene lost 3 bases, with 9 bases spanning the gap. The CDR3 DNA is TGTGCCAGAAGCTTGGGACCGGAGGACTATGGCTACACCTTC. As protein: CARSLGPEDYGYTF.

This clone has a handful of counts. The CDR3 DNA follows: TGTGCCTCCCGGGACAGGATGTTTGCCAACGAGCAGTACGTC. This sequence encodes CASRDRMFANEQYV. The chain carries TRBV6-5 and TRBJ2-7, with 8 bases identical to TRBD1. V was pared by 11 bases and J by 5 bases, with 14 bases of the junction left unmatched. From germline, CDR1 is MNHEY and CDR2 SVGAGI. The CDR3 sequence is 14 residues long.

This chain links TRBV11-3 with TRBJ1-4, with 10 nucleotides matching TRBD1. Per germline, CDR1 SGHNT and CDR2 YENEEA. V was clipped by 4 bases and J by 7 bases; unmatched bases: 15. The CDR3 is 18 amino acids. The CDR3 DNA follows: TGTGCCAGCAGCTCCCTGGACAGGGGGATTGAGTTTGGTGAAAAACTGTTTTTT. This encodes CASSSLDRGIEFGEKLFF.

This chain uses TRBV28 with TRBJ1-6, with D unclear. This CDR3 has 15 residues. Looked up from germline, CDR1 is MDHEN and CDR2 is SYDVKM. The V end was cut by 7 bases, the J end by 0 bases, with 10 bases between. The CDR3 protein is CASNTRSSYNSPLHF. CDR3 in DNA: TGTGCCAGCAATACACGGAGCTCCTATAATTCACCCCTCCACTTT.

The rearrangement joins TRBV18 to TRBJ1-1; tentative D call: TRBD1 (5 bases). The CDR3 has 14 amino acids. Trimming stripped 4 bases from V and 4 bases from J, with 13 bases between. The germline gives CDR1 KGHSH, CDR2 LQKENI. The CDR3 coding sequence is TGTGCCAGCTCACAAGGGGTCCGAGGCACTGAAGCTTTCTTT. This codes for CASSQGVRGTEAFF.

The chain has TRBV7-8 and TRBJ2-3; possible D gene TRBD2, 6 bases. The germline V gene encodes CDR1 SGHVS and CDR2 FQNEAQ. CDR3 length: 18 residues. Trimming cost V 5 bases and J 2 bases, with 23 bases left between them. The CDR3: CASSPRGGASRYTDTQYF. The CDR3 bases are TGTGCCAGCAGCCCACGGGGCGGGGCTAGCAGATACACAGATACGCAGTATTTT.

This clone has a handful of counts. The chain recombines TRBV24-1 with TRBJ2-5; a possible D gene is TRBD2 (5 bases). This CDR3 comprises 13 residues. Germline lookup yields CDR1 KGHDR and CDR2 SFDVKD. V lost 9 bases and J 5 bases, leaving 15 bases between the germline ends. CDR3 DNA sequence: TGTGCCACCCGGAGAGGGCCGGGTGAGACCCAGTACTTC. Translation: CATRRGPGETQYF.